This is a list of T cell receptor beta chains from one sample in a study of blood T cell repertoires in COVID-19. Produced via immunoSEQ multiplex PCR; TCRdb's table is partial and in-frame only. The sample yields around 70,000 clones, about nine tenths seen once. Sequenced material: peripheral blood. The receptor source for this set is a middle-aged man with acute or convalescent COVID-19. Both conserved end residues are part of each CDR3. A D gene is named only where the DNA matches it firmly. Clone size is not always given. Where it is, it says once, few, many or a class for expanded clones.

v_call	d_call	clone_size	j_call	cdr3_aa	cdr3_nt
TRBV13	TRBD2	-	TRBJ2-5	CASSLGTSGYQETQYF	TGTGCCAGCAGCTTAGGGACTAGCGGGTATCAAGAGACCCAGTACTTC
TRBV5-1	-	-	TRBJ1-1	CASGAGVNTEAFF	TGCGCCAGCGGGGCGGGGGTGAACACTGAAGCTTTCTTT
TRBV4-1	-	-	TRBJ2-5	CASSQVTVETQYF	TGCGCCAGCAGCCAAGTCACGGTGGAGACCCAGTACTTC
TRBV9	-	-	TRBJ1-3	CASSAGGDTIYF	TGTGCCAGCAGCGCCGGAGGGGACACCATATATTTT
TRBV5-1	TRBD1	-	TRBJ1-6	CASSSTGQGNSPLHF	TGCGCCAGCAGCTCCACGGGACAGGGTAATTCACCCCTCCACTTT
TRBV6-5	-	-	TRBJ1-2	CASSYTNYGYTF	TGTGCCAGCAGTTATACTAACTATGGCTACACCTTC
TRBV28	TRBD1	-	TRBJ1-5	CASSIGTGPQHF	TGTGCCAGCAGTATCGGGACAGGGCCCCAGCATTTT
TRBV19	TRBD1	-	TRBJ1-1	CASRGTGGTEAFF	TGTGCCAGTAGGGGAACAGGGGGCACTGAAGCTTTCTTT
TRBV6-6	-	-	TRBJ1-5	CASTSGPYSNQPQHF	TGTGCCAGCACCAGCGGACCGTATAGCAATCAGCCCCAGCATTTT
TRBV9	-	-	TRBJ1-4	CASSAPGVGGKLFF	TGTGCCAGCAGCGCCCCGGGGGTAGGCGGAAAACTGTTTTTT
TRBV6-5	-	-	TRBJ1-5	CASSDRSNQPQHF	TGTGCCAGCAGCGACAGGTCCAATCAGCCCCAGCATTTT
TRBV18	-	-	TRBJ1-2	CASSPLDSINYGYTF	TGTGCCAGCTCACCACTCGATTCTATAAACTATGGCTACACCTTC
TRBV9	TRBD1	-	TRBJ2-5	CASSDGTGGRWETQYF	TGTGCCAGCAGCGATGGGACAGGGGGCCGCTGGGAGACCCAGTACTTC
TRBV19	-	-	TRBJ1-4	CASSSTGTRNEKLFF	TGTGCCAGTAGTAGCACCGGGACAAGGAATGAAAAACTGTTTTTT
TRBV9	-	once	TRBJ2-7	CASSPKKDRTYEQYF	TGTGCCAGCAGCCCGAAAAAGGACAGAACCTACGAGCAGTACTTC
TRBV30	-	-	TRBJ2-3	CAWNRDTDTQYF	TGTGCCTGGAATCGGGACACCGATACGCAGTATTTT
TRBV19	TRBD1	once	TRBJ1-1	CASSGLPGQGNTEAFF	TGTGCCAGTAGTGGGTTACCGGGACAGGGAAACACTGAAGCTTTCTTT
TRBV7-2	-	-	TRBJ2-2	CASSLSGNTGELFF	TGTGCCAGCAGCTTATCAGGAAACACCGGGGAGCTGTTTTTT
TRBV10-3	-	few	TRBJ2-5	CAISVRQQETQYF	TGTGCCATCAGTGTTAGACAACAAGAGACCCAGTACTTC
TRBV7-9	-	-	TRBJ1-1	CASSPKVGGTEAFF	TGTGCCAGCAGCCCCAAGGTGGGGGGGACTGAAGCTTTCTTT
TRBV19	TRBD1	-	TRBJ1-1	CASSIRDRGRGFF	TGTGCCAGTAGTATCCGGGACAGGGGAAGAGGTTTCTTT
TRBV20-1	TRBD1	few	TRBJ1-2	CSAGTDYGYTF	TGCAGTGCTGGGACAGACTATGGCTACACCTTC
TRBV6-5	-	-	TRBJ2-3	CASSYRGSTDTQYF	TGTGCCAGCAGTTACCGCGGGTCCACAGATACGCAGTATTTT
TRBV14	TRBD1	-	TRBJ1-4	CASLRGLYEKLFF	TGTGCCAGCCTCAGGGGGTTATATGAAAAACTGTTTTTT
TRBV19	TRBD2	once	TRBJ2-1	CASTRTSGGFSYNEQFF	TGTGCCAGTACCCGGACTAGCGGGGGTTTTTCCTACAATGAGCAGTTCTTC
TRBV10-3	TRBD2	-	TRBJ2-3	CAISGKTSGITDTQYF	TGTGCCATCAGTGGTAAGACTAGCGGGATTACAGATACGCAGTATTTT